This record concerns one T cell receptor beta chain sequence. These data belong to a study of neoadjuvant anti-PD-1 for oral cavity cancer. Study overall: Before surgery, most patients got three to four biweekly 3 mg/kg nivolumab doses.

V was cut by 6 bases and J by 8 bases, with 19 bases left in between. The CDR3 is made up of 14 amino acids. The germline V gene has CDR1 MNHEY and CDR2 SVGAGI. The repertoire was sequenced with immunoSEQ multiplex PCR; TCRdb's copy has only in-frame clones and lacks some. The repertoire holds some 71,000 clones, with more than 70% as singletons. The source of this sequence is a person between 35 and 79 years old with oral cavity squamous cell carcinoma. The rearrangement joins TRBV6-5 to TRBJ1-2; D might be TRBD1 (6 bases). The material sequenced was PBMCs, taken before nivolumab (anti-PD-1) treatment. CDR3: CASRLTGMVGGYTF. DNA of the CDR3: TGTGCCAGCAGACTTACAGGGATGGTCGGAGGCTACACCTTC.